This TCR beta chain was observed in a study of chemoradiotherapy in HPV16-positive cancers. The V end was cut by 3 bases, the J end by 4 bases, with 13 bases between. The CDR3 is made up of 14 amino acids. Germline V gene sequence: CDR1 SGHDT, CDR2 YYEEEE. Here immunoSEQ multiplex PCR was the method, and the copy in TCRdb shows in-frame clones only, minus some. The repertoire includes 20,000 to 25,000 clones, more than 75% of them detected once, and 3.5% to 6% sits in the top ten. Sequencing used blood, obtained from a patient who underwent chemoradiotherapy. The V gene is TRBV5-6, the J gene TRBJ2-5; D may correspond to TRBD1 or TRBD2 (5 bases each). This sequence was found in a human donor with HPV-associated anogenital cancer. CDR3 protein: CASSSPSRGETQYF. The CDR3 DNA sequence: TGTGCCAGCAGCTCACCATCGAGGGGAGAGACCCAGTACTTC.